This T cell receptor beta chain originates from a study of Ad26.COV2.S vaccination and SARS-CoV-2 variants. Background on the study: Donor was assigned to the Ad26.COV2.S arm of trial COV1001. Once, or twice with 56 days between doses, Ad26.COV2.S was given intramuscularly.

In the case of this clone: No antigen is known for it.

Generated by immunoSEQ multiplex PCR, the TCRdb table keeps only in-frame clones and is missing some. The table lists a few hundred thousand clones, 83% of them singletons, with about 7.1% in the top ten. CDR3 size: 17 residues. With 5 bases removed from V and 0 bases from J, the gap between germline ends came to 13 bases. Per germline, CDR1 KGHDR and CDR2 SFDVKD. Specified treatment: some 20 received Ad26.COV2.S at low or high dose, single or two shots; 5 received placebo; per-sample allocation not given. Samples came from day 63 after the first vaccine or placebo injection. General observations from the study: Vaccine recipients surpassed placebo recipients in spike-specific TCR breadth.

This clonotype was sampled from a person between 18 and 60 years old who received the Ad26.COV2.S COVID-19 vaccine or a placebo. The sequences come from peripheral blood, collected in a trial of Ad26.COV2.S vaccine versus placebo. The rearrangement links TRBV24-1 to TRBJ2-6; no reliable D call. The CDR3 loop reads CATSGSDRDSGANVLTF. CDR3 sequence (DNA): TGTGCCACCAGTGGTTCGGATCGAGACTCTGGGGCCAACGTCCTGACTTTC.